Detailed here is one T cell receptor beta chain. The CDR3 contains 13 residues. The germline V gene has CDR1 MNHEY and CDR2 SVGAGI. This sample was taken from a study of CXCR3-negative and CXCR3-positive naive CD8 T cells. The TRB cDNA libraries were prepared by 5' RACE with UMI labels. With the 5' RACE reads reprocessed, TCRdb shows one record per CDR3 protein and no DNA. The sample yields approximately 66,000 distinct CDR3 sequences, of which the top ten take up about 1.5%. This clonotype was obtained from a human donor in good health. Some clones in this sample may be carry-over from other donors' samples. The sequenced sample was naive CXCR3- CD8+ T cells from blood. Subset denoted: CD45RO-CCR7+CD27+CD95- naive CD8+ T cells lacking CXCR3 (TNR3-). The gene calls are TRBV6-5 and TRBJ2-7; TCRdb names TRBD1, which stays unverified in the absence of DNA. The CDR3 loop reads CASRLQGTYEQYF.